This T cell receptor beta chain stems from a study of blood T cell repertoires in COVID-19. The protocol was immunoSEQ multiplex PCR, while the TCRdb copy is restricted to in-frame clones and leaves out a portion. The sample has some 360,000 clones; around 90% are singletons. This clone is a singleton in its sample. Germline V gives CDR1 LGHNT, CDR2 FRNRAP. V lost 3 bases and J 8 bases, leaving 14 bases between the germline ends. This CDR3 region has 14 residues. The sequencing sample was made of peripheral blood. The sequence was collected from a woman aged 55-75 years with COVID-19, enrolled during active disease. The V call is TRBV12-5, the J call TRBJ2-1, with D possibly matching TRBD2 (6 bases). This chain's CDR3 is CASGFRPGEDEQFF. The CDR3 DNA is TGTGCTAGTGGTTTCCGCCCGGGGGAGGATGAGCAGTTCTTC.